The rows below give T cell receptor beta chains drawn from one sample of a study of T-cell memory formation after mild COVID-19. One entry per CDR3 protein results from TCRdb running MiXCR on the 5' RACE reads. The sample lists 250,000 to 300,000 distinct CDR3 sequences, 7.5% to 9.5% seen once, with 20% to 25% in the top ten. The sample comprised PBMCs or a T cell subset sorted from them (not recorded which). The origin of the receptors is a man younger than 35 who had mild COVID-19 (a few samples of this study predate the infection). Cell type and time point are not known. Each CDR3 is given with its conserved first and last residue.

CDR3 length	V gene	J gene	CDR3 protein
16	TRBV4-1	TRBJ2-3	CASSQVSAGITDTQYF
15	TRBV7-9	TRBJ2-5	CASSLPGRAQETQYF
12	TRBV6-5	TRBJ1-1	CASRRGHTEAFF
15	TRBV5-1	TRBJ2-3	CASSLAPPNTDTQYF
15	TRBV7-2	TRBJ2-1	CASSINTNSYNEQFF
13	TRBV5-1	TRBJ2-5	CASSLGRQETQYF
16	TRBV7-8	TRBJ2-5	CASSLVGLAVQETQYF
13	TRBV15	TRBJ2-1	CATSRDRASEQFF
15	TRBV20-1	TRBJ2-3	CSARVPNRGTDTQYF
17	TRBV6-1	TRBJ1-2	CASSESPGQGFVDGYTF
17	TRBV11-2	TRBJ2-7	CASSLETWGTGKHEQYF
15	TRBV18	TRBJ2-7	CASSPDPGPTYEQYF
16	TRBV5-1	TRBJ1-5	CASSLDGRAGDQPQHF
15	TRBV7-3	TRBJ2-2	CASSPGTGETGELFF
15	TRBV6-2/TRBV6-3	TRBJ2-5	CASSSRASGGETQYF
13	TRBV28	TRBJ1-1	CASSFRRYTEAFF
15	TRBV12-3/TRBV12-4	TRBJ2-3	CASSPLAGRPDTQYF
13	TRBV7-7	TRBJ2-1	CASSSTSRDEQFF
14	TRBV4-3	TRBJ1-2	CASSRSDTTSGYTF
19	TRBV6-2/TRBV6-3	TRBJ2-2	CASSNRRDRVQQRTGELFF
15	TRBV4-3	TRBJ2-2	CASSQMGRHTGELFF
13	TRBV7-2	TRBJ1-1	CASSTTYGLAAFF
11	TRBV5-5	TRBJ2-7	CASSFLQEQYF
14	TRBV6-1	TRBJ1-4	CASKTGWANEKLFF
17	TRBV5-1	TRBJ2-1	CASSLGGLEGTYNEQFF
11	TRBV30	TRBJ2-1	CAWSPLRGRFF
14	TRBV7-8	TRBJ2-5	CASSKAAGQETQYF
15	TRBV6-6	TRBJ2-7	CASSAPTGDSYEQYF
10	TRBV7-9	TRBJ2-3	CASSLAEQYF
12	TRBV7-6	TRBJ2-7	CASSLIGGGQYF
18	TRBV20-1	TRBJ2-3	CSAPQLAGVVGGTDTQYF
13	TRBV9	TRBJ1-5	CASSQAGSVPQHF
15	TRBV7-8	TRBJ1-2	CASSSNRGTIYGYTF
14	TRBV4-3	TRBJ1-2	CASSPGEANYGYTF
16	TRBV18	TRBJ2-4	CASSPPSGQGANIQYF
14	TRBV5-1	TRBJ2-1	CASILERGHNEQFF
18	TRBV7-8	TRBJ2-2	CASSLGRTGFPNTGELFF
14	TRBV13	TRBJ2-7	CASSERVLAYEQYF
15	TRBV9	TRBJ2-7	CASSGGAGSHLEQYF
19	TRBV15	TRBJ2-2	CATSRTVARGLGDTGELFF
14	TRBV4-3	TRBJ1-2	CASSRADGNYGYTF
16	TRBV12-3/TRBV12-4	TRBJ2-1	CASNPPPGGPYNEQFF
14	TRBV2	TRBJ1-2	CASSERGAGSGYTF
14	TRBV5-1	TRBJ1-1	CASSLTDMNTEAFF
12	TRBV6-2/TRBV6-3	TRBJ2-2	CASSYPTGELFF
15	TRBV7-2	TRBJ2-7	CASSLDGGGFYEQYF
18	TRBV7-2	TRBJ1-3	CASSLVVLSDRGRNTIYF
12	TRBV20-1	TRBJ2-5	CSASRAGDESDF
14	TRBV10-3	TRBJ2-1	CAISDPGGDNEQFF
13	TRBV20-1	TRBJ1-1	CSARHPLNTEAFF
17	TRBV7-2	TRBJ1-2	CASSFTRDRGRNYGYTF
14	TRBV20-1	TRBJ2-6	CSARGNSGANVLTF
13	TRBV6-5	TRBJ1-5	CASSYSVGKPQHF
13	TRBV10-3	TRBJ2-2	CAISDPVPGELFF
14	TRBV20-1	TRBJ2-5	CSASRQGGWETQYF